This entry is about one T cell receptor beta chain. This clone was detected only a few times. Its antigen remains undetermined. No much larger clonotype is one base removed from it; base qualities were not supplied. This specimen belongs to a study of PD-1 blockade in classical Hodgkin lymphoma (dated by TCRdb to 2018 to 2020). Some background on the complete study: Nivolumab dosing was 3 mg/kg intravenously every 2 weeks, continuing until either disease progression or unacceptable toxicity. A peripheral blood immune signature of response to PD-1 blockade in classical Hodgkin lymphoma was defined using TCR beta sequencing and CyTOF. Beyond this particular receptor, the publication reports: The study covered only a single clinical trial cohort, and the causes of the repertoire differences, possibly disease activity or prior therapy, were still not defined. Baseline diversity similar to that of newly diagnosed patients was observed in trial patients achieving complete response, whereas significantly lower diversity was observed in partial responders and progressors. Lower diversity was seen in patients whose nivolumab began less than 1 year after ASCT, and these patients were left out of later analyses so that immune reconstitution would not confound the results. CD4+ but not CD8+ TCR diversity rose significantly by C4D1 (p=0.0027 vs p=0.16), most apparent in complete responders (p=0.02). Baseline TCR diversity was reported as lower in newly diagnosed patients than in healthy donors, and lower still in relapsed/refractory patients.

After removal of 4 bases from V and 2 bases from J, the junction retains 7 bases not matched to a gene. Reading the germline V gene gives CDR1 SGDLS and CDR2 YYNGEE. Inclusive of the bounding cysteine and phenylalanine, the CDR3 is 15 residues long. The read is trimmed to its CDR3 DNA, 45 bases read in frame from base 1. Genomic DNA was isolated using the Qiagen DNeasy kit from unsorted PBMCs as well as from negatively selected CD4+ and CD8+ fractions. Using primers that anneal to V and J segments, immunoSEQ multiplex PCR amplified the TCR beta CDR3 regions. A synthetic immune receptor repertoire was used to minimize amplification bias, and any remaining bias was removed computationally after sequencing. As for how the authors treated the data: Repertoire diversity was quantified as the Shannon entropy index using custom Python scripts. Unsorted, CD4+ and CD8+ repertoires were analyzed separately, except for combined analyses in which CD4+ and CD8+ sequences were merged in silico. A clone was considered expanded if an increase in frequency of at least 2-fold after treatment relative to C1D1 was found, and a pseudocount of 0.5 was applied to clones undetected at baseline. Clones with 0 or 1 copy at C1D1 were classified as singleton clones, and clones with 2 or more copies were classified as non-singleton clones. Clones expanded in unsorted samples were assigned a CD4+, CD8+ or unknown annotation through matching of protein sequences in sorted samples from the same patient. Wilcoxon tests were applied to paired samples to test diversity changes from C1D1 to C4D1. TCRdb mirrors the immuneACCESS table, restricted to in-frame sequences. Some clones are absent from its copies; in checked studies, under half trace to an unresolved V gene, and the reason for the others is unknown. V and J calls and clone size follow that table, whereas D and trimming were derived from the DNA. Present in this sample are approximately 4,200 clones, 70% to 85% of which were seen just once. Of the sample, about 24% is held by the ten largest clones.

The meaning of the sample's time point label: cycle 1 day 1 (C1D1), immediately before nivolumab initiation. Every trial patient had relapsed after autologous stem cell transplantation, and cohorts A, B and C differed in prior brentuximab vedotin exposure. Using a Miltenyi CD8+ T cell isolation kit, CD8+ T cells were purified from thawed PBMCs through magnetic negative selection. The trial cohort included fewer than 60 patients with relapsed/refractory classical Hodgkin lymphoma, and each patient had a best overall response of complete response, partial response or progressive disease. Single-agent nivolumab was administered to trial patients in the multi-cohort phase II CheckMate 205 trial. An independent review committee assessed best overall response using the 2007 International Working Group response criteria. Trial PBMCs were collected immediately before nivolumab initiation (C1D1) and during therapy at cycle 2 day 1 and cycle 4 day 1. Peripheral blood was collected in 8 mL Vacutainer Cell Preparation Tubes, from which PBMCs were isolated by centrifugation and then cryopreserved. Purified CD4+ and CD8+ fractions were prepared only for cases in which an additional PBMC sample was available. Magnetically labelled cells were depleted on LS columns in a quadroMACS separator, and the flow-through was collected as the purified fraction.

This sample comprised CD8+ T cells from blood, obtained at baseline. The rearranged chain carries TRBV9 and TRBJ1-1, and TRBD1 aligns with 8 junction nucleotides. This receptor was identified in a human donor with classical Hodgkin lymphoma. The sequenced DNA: TGTGCCAGCAGCTTCCGACAGGGGTCAAACACTGAAGCTTTCTTT. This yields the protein CASSFRQGSNTEAFF.